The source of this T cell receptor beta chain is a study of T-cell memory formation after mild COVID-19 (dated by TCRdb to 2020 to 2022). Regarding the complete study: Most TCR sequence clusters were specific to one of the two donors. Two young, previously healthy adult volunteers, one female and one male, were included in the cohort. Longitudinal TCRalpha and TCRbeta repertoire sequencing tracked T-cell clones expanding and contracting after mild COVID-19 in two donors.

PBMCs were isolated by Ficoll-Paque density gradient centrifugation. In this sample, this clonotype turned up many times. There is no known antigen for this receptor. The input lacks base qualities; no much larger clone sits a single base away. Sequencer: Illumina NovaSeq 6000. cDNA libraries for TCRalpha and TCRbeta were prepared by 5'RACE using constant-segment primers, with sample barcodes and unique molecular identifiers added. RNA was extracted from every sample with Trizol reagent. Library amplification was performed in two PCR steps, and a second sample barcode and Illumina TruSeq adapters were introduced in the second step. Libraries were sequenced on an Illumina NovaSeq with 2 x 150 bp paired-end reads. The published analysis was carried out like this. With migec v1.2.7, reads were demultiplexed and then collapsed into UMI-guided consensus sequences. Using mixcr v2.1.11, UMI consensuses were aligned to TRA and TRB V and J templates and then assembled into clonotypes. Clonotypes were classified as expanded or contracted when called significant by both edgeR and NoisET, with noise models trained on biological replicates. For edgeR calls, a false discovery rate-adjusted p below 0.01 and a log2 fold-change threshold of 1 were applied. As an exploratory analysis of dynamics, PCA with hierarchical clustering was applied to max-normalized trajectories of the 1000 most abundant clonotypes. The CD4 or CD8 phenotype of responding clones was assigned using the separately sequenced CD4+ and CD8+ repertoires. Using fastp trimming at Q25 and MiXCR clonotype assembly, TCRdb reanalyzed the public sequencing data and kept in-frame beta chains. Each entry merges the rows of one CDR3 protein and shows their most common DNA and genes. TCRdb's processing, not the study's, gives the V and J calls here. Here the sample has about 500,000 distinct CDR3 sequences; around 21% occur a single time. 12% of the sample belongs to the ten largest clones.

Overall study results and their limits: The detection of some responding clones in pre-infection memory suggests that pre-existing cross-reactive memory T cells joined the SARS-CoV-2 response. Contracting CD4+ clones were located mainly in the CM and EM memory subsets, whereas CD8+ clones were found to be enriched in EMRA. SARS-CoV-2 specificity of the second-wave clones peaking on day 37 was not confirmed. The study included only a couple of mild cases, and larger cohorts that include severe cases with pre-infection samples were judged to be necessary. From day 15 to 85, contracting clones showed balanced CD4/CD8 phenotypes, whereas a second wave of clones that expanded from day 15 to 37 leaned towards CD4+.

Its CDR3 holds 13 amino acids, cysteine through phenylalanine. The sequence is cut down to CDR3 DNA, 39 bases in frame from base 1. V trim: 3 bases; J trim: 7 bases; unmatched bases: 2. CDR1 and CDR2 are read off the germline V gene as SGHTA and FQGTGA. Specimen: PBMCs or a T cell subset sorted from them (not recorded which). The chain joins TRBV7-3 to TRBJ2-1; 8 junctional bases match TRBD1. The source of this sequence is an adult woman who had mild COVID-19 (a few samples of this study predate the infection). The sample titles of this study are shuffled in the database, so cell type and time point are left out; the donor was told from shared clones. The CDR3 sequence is CASSLDRVNEQFF. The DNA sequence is TGTGCCAGCAGCTTGGACAGGGTAAATGAGCAGTTCTTC.